Listed below are T cell receptor beta chains from one sample, sequenced in a study of CD8 T cells in Susac syndrome. TCRdb reanalysed the immunoSEQ multiplex PCR reads using MiXCR and keeps one entry per CDR3 protein. The repertoire consists of around 180,000 distinct CDR3 sequences, with roughly 92% occurring once and the leading ten covering over 0.08%. Specimen: CD4+ T cells from PBMCs. The receptors originated from a human donor with multiple sclerosis. The CDR3 runs from the conserved cysteine through the conserved F or W. The D gene is left open where the match is weak. Size is omitted from some rows. Given values are once, few, many or a class for expanded clones.

d_call: TRBD1
v_call: TRBV5-1
clone_size: -
j_call: TRBJ1-3
cdr3_nt: TGCGCCAGCAGCTTGGGACAGGGGGCTTCTGGAAACACCATATATTTT
cdr3_aa: CASSLGQGASGNTIYF

d_call: -
v_call: TRBV2
clone_size: -
j_call: TRBJ1-5
cdr3_nt: TGTGCCAGCAGCGCACCGGGAAATAGCAATCAGCCCCAGCATTTT
cdr3_aa: CASSAPGNSNQPQHF

d_call: -
v_call: TRBV10-3
clone_size: -
j_call: TRBJ1-5
cdr3_nt: TGTGCCATCAGTGGAGGGACTAGCAATCAGCCCCAGCATTTT
cdr3_aa: CAISGGTSNQPQHF

d_call: TRBD1
v_call: TRBV10-2
clone_size: -
j_call: TRBJ1-2
cdr3_nt: TGCGCCAGCAGCTACAGGGGATTAGGCTATGGCTACACCTTC
cdr3_aa: CASSYRGLGYGYTF

d_call: TRBD2
v_call: TRBV29-1
clone_size: -
j_call: TRBJ2-4
cdr3_nt: TGCAGCGTTGTGGGGGGGAAAAACATTCAGTACTTC
cdr3_aa: CSVVGGKNIQYF

d_call: TRBD1
v_call: TRBV10-3
clone_size: -
j_call: TRBJ2-7
cdr3_nt: TGTGCCATCAGTGAACGGACAGGGGGCGCTTTCCACGAGCAGTACTTC
cdr3_aa: CAISERTGGAFHEQYF

d_call: -
v_call: TRBV7-9
clone_size: -
j_call: TRBJ1-5
cdr3_nt: TGTGCCAGCAGCTTCGGGGGTAATCAGCCCCAGCATTTT
cdr3_aa: CASSFGGNQPQHF

d_call: -
v_call: TRBV5-6
clone_size: -
j_call: TRBJ1-4
cdr3_nt: TGTGCCAGCAGCCCCCGTGGACAGTCTCATGAAAAACTGTTTTTT
cdr3_aa: CASSPRGQSHEKLFF

d_call: -
v_call: TRBV25-1
clone_size: -
j_call: TRBJ1-6
cdr3_nt: TGTGCCAGCAGTGAATTGAAGGGAGTGAATTCACCCCTCCACTTT
cdr3_aa: CASSELKGVNSPLHF

d_call: -
v_call: TRBV5-1
clone_size: few
j_call: TRBJ1-1
cdr3_nt: TGTGCCAGCAGCTTACCTAACACTGAAGCTTTCTTT
cdr3_aa: CASSLPNTEAFF

d_call: TRBD1
v_call: TRBV27
clone_size: -
j_call: TRBJ1-4
cdr3_nt: TGTGCCAGCAGTTTATTAGGACAGGGGGATGAAAAACTGTTTTTT
cdr3_aa: CASSLLGQGDEKLFF

d_call: -
v_call: TRBV27
clone_size: -
j_call: TRBJ1-2
cdr3_nt: TGTGCCAGCAGTTTCACCGGGGACATTGGCTACACCTTC
cdr3_aa: CASSFTGDIGYTF

d_call: TRBD1
v_call: TRBV12-3/TRBV12-4
clone_size: -
j_call: TRBJ2-5
cdr3_nt: TGTGCCAGCAGTGGACAGGGGAGGGAGACCCAGTACTTC
cdr3_aa: CASSGQGRETQYF

d_call: TRBD2
v_call: TRBV27
clone_size: -
j_call: TRBJ2-7
cdr3_nt: TGTGCCAGCAGTCCACTCCCCCACTTAGCGGGGGGCGGGTACGAGCAGTACTTC
cdr3_aa: CASSPLPHLAGGGYEQYF

d_call: -
v_call: TRBV12-3/TRBV12-4
clone_size: -
j_call: TRBJ2-2
cdr3_nt: TGTGCCAGCAGTTTCCTAGCAGAATTGACCGGGGAGCTGTTTTTT
cdr3_aa: CASSFLAELTGELFF

d_call: TRBD1
v_call: TRBV5-4
clone_size: -
j_call: TRBJ2-5
cdr3_nt: TGTGCCAGCAGCTTGCAGTTGGGACAGCAAGAGACCCAGTACTTC
cdr3_aa: CASSLQLGQQETQYF

d_call: -
v_call: TRBV29-1
clone_size: once
j_call: TRBJ2-7
cdr3_nt: TGCAGCGTTGTCCCGCTAGACAGCTACGAGCAGTACTTC
cdr3_aa: CSVVPLDSYEQYF

d_call: -
v_call: TRBV30
clone_size: -
j_call: TRBJ1-6
cdr3_nt: TGTGCCTGGAGTGTACAGGGCCTCTATAATTCACCCCTCCACTTT
cdr3_aa: CAWSVQGLYNSPLHF

d_call: -
v_call: TRBV10-2
clone_size: -
j_call: TRBJ1-6
cdr3_nt: TGCGCCAGCAGGGCGACGAACTCGAATTCACCCCTCCACTTT
cdr3_aa: CASRATNSNSPLHF

d_call: -
v_call: TRBV18
clone_size: -
j_call: TRBJ1-1
cdr3_nt: TGTGCCAGCTCATCTACAGGACAGAATGAAGCTTTCTTT
cdr3_aa: CASSSTGQNEAFF

d_call: -
v_call: TRBV7-2
clone_size: -
j_call: TRBJ1-4
cdr3_nt: TGTGCCAGCAGCTCGCAGGGGAAAAAACTGTTTTTT
cdr3_aa: CASSSQGKKLFF

d_call: -
v_call: TRBV4-3
clone_size: -
j_call: TRBJ1-4
cdr3_nt: TGCGCCAGCAGCCACGGTGAAAAACTGTTTTTT
cdr3_aa: CASSHGEKLFF

d_call: -
v_call: TRBV2
clone_size: -
j_call: TRBJ2-1
cdr3_nt: TGTGCCAGCAGTGACGTCAGCGAGCAGTTCTTC
cdr3_aa: CASSDVSEQFF

d_call: TRBD1
v_call: TRBV29-1
clone_size: -
j_call: TRBJ2-7
cdr3_nt: TGCAGCGTAGGACAGGGAATATACGAGCAGTACTTC
cdr3_aa: CSVGQGIYEQYF

d_call: -
v_call: TRBV5-1
clone_size: -
j_call: TRBJ1-6
cdr3_nt: TGCGCCAGCAGCTTGAGGGGGGGCCCCTATAATTCACCCCTCCACTTT
cdr3_aa: CASSLRGGPYNSPLHF

d_call: -
v_call: TRBV28
clone_size: -
j_call: TRBJ2-1
cdr3_nt: TGTGCCAGCAGTTACAGGGCGGATGAGCAGTTCTTC
cdr3_aa: CASSYRADEQFF

d_call: -
v_call: TRBV2
clone_size: once
j_call: TRBJ1-1
cdr3_nt: TGTGCCAGCAGCCTAACATGGGAGACTGAAGCTTTCTTT
cdr3_aa: CASSLTWETEAFF

d_call: -
v_call: TRBV7-3
clone_size: -
j_call: TRBJ2-3
cdr3_nt: TGTGCCAGCAGCTTCCGGGGGAGCACAGATACGCAGTATTTT
cdr3_aa: CASSFRGSTDTQYF

d_call: TRBD2
v_call: TRBV2
clone_size: -
j_call: TRBJ2-3
cdr3_nt: TGTGCCAGCAGTGACATCCTGCTAGCGGGGCGGTACGATACGCAGTATTTT
cdr3_aa: CASSDILLAGRYDTQYF

d_call: -
v_call: TRBV7-3
clone_size: -
j_call: TRBJ2-7
cdr3_nt: TGTGCCAGCAGCTCCTCCGGGACTGTCACAGGCGAGCAGTACTTC
cdr3_aa: CASSSSGTVTGEQYF

d_call: TRBD2
v_call: TRBV7-9
clone_size: -
j_call: TRBJ2-7
cdr3_nt: TGTGCCAGCAGCTGGGGGGGATACGAGCAGTACTTC
cdr3_aa: CASSWGGYEQYF

d_call: -
v_call: TRBV12-3/TRBV12-4
clone_size: -
j_call: TRBJ2-2
cdr3_nt: TGTGCCAGCACGCCGGCCCGGGGCACCGGGGAGCTGTTTTTT
cdr3_aa: CASTPARGTGELFF

d_call: -
v_call: TRBV9
clone_size: -
j_call: TRBJ2-5
cdr3_nt: TGTGCCAGCAGCGAAGGGAACGGAGAGACCCAGTACTTC
cdr3_aa: CASSEGNGETQYF

d_call: TRBD2
v_call: TRBV19
clone_size: -
j_call: TRBJ2-2
cdr3_nt: TGTGCCAGTAGTATGGGACTAGCGGGAGGACGGGACACCGGGGAGCTGTTTTTT
cdr3_aa: CASSMGLAGGRDTGELFF

d_call: TRBD2
v_call: TRBV10-3
clone_size: once
j_call: TRBJ2-3
cdr3_nt: TGTGCCATTACCGGGACTAGCAGTGATACGCAGTATTTT
cdr3_aa: CAITGTSSDTQYF

d_call: -
v_call: TRBV30
clone_size: -
j_call: TRBJ1-1
cdr3_nt: TGTGCCTGGAGTAATGGGGGGAACACTGAAGCTTTCTTT
cdr3_aa: CAWSNGGNTEAFF

d_call: -
v_call: TRBV2
clone_size: -
j_call: TRBJ1-6
cdr3_nt: TGTGCCAGCTCACCCGGGCTCACAAACTCACCCCTCCACTTT
cdr3_aa: CASSPGLTNSPLHF